Each of the 8 T cell receptor beta chains below was sequenced from the same sample in a study of shared T cell receptors in the human thymus. Assay: immunoSEQ multiplex PCR; the TCRdb copy retains only in-frame clones and omits some. The table shows some 700,000 clones, with 80% to 90% occurring only once. The data were also submitted as part of a second study, on human thymus T cells.

Sequencing was performed on thymocytes. These receptors originate from a girl under three years old with a congenital heart defect.

The CDR3 bases are TGTGCCAGCAGCTTAGGACAGGGGGGACCGTTCACCTTC. Protein sequence: CASSLGQGGPFTF. J is TRBJ1-2 and V is TRBV7-8, with 9 positions matching TRBD1. Germline V gene data show CDR1 as SGHVS and CDR2 as FQNEAQ. The CDR3 has 13 residues. With 1 base clipped from V and 13 bases from J, the junction kept 7 bases outside the gene matches.

This clone has just a few counts. The V and J genes are TRBV12-5 and TRBJ2-1; TRBD2 matches 9 bases. J was trimmed by 10 bases and V by 0 bases; bases with no gene match: 10. Germline CDR1 is LGHNT and CDR2 is FRNRAP. The CDR3 is 16 amino acids. CDR3 nucleotide sequence: TGTGCTAGTGGTTTGGTATGGAGCGGGGGGACCCCCGAGCAGTTCTTC. Residues: CASGLVWSGGTPEQFF.

This chain connects TRBV6-1 to TRBJ1-1, with TRBD1 matching 8 bases. Germline trimming cut 11 bases from V and 1 base from J; bases unmatched to any gene: 9. CDR1 and CDR2 from the germline V gene are MNHNS and SASEGT. The CDR3 loop spans 14 amino acids. Written as DNA, the CDR3 is TGTGCCGGAGGGGACAGGCCCTCGAACACTGAAGCTTTCTTT. It is translated as CAGGDRPSNTEAFF.

The chain uses TRBV27 and TRBJ2-7, with D perhaps matching TRBD2 (6 bases). Trimming removed 6 bases at V and 6 bases at J, with 21 bases between. This CDR3 contains 15 residues. Germline V gene data show CDR1 as MNHEY and CDR2 as SMNVEV (reference sequence). The CDR3 DNA sequence: TGTGCCAGCAGCCCAGCTAGGGGAGTGCGGGGCGAGCAGTACTTC. It translates to CASSPARGVRGEQYF.

Comment on this clone: Lacking the conserved final phenylalanine or tryptophan, this CDR3 likely reflects a read error. The DNA is omitted, as the CDR3 cannot be located on it reliably, and the CDR3 follows TCRdb's listing. V and J are TRBV20-1 and TRBJ1-2; whether TRBD1, the table's D call, matches the DNA was not checked. The CDR3 region is 8 residues in length, termini included. Germline V gene lookup returns CDR1 DFQATT and CDR2 SNEGSKA (reference sequence). CDR3 in amino acids: CSAGTGDY.

The chain carries TRBV10-3 and TRBJ1-6, with a tentative D call TRBD1 (5 bases). V was pared by 2 bases and J by 7 bases, with 15 bases between. The germline gives CDR1 ENHRY, CDR2 SYGVKD. CDR3 length equals 16 residues. The DNA of the CDR3 is TGTGCCATCAGTGAGAGCCAATACAGGAGAAATTCACCCCTCCACTTT. Translation gives CAISESQYRRNSPLHF.

V usage is TRBV6-5 and J usage is TRBJ2-3, with D possibly matching TRBD2 (6 bases). Germline CDR1 MNHEY, CDR2 SVGAGI. V was clipped by 4 bases and J by 1 base, with 15 bases between them. CDR3 length: 16 residues. The CDR3 coding sequence is TGTGCCAGCAGTTCCCCTGACTCGGGGGGCACAGATACGCAGTATTTT. Translating gives CASSSPDSGGTDTQYF.

The chain combines TRBV4-1 with TRBJ1-5, with D possibly matching TRBD1 (6 bases). This CDR3 is built from 18 residues. Germline V gives CDR1 MGHRA, CDR2 YSYEKL. Trimming cost V 0 bases and J 7 bases, with 22 bases left between them. The CDR3 DNA sequence: TGCGCCAGCAGCCAAGATCTGGGGGGGCGATCGGTGGGCCAGCCCCAGCATTTT. Its translation is CASSQDLGGRSVGQPQHF.